These 5 T cell receptor beta chains were sequenced from one sample in a study of spatial heterogeneity in lung cancer. What these receptors recognize is not known. Each CDR3 protein is one row after TCRdb ran MiXCR on the 5' RACE reads. The sample lists approximately 8,500 distinct CDR3 sequences, approximately 12% occurring once. Regarding time point: sample taken at primary tumor resection. Study outcomes and limitations: Mutation tallies in tumors tracked expanded intratumoral alpha and beta TCR counts.

The starting material was lung tumor tissue, obtained at surgery. Receptors were obtained from a male donor with early-stage non-small cell lung cancer.

This clonotype was observed many times. CDR3 sequence (DNA): TGTGCCAGCAGTTCCAGCGGTCTTGCCTACAATGAGCAGTTCTTC. Translated: CASSSSGLAYNEQFF. This chain links TRBV7-2 with TRBJ2-1, with a tentative D call TRBD2 (5 bases). The CDR3 spans 15 residues. The V gene lost 6 bases and the J gene lost 2 bases, with 14 bases spanning the gap. Germline CDR1 and CDR2: SGHTA and FQGNSA. The variable domain in full, with the rest retrieved from reference TRBV7-2 and TRBJ2-1, is GAGVSQSPSNKVTEKGKDVELRCDPISGHTALYWYRQSLGQGLEFLIYFQGNSAPDKSGLPSDRFSAERTGGSVSTLTIQRTQQEDSAVYLCASSSSGLAYNEQFFGPGTRLTVL.

A few counts support this clonotype. The chain carries TRBV27 and TRBJ1-1, with unresolved D. Looked up from germline, CDR1 is MNHEY and CDR2 is SMNVEV (reference sequence). Trimming removed 5 bases from V and 5 bases from J, with 15 bases in between. The CDR3 has 14 residues. The CDR3 DNA reads TGTGCCAGCAGTGAACTAGGGCTGCGGACTGAAGCTTTCTTT. Translation: CASSELGLRTEAFF.

This clonotype was detected many times. The chain carries TRBV20-1 and TRBJ1-5; tentative D call: TRBD1 (6 bases). The CDR3 is 14 residues long. Germline CDR1 is DFQATT and CDR2 is SNEGSKA (reference sequence). V was trimmed by 3 bases and J by 1 base, leaving 10 bases between them. DNA for the CDR3: TGCAGTGCTAGGGGTACAGGGAGCAATCAGCCCCAGCATTTT. This sequence encodes CSARGTGSNQPQHF.

This clonotype came up many times. The chain uses TRBV12-3 or TRBV12-4 and TRBJ2-7; 13 nucleotides agree with TRBD2. After removal of 4 bases from V and 0 bases from J, the junction contained 15 bases not matched to a gene. The CDR3 runs to 20 residues. This CDR3 is CASSSGLAGAGSLGSYEQYF. The DNA for the CDR3 is TGTGCCAGCAGTTCTGGACTAGCGGGAGCCGGATCCCTCGGCTCCTACGAGCAGTACTTC.

This clonotype has at least ten counts. This rearrangement joins TRBV5-6 to TRBJ2-3; 10 positions match TRBD2. V was clipped by 2 bases and J by 4 bases; unmatched bases: 10. The CDR3 contains 17 residues. Germline CDR1 reads SGHDT; CDR2 reads YYEEEE. CDR3 loop: CASSLRLAGAFADTQYF. As DNA, the CDR3 is TGTGCCAGCAGCTTACGTCTAGCGGGAGCCTTCGCAGATACGCAGTATTTT.